This T cell receptor beta chain was sequenced in a study of blood T cell repertoires in COVID-19. The wider study: Sources were T cells, B-cell-depleted T cells, or PBMCs; the material itself was cDNA or gDNA.

Individuals aged about 18 to 90 years were recruited from approximately 22 US areas. The study assigned cohorts using participant-reported clinical history. TCRdb's copy holds only in-frame clones and misses some; the assay was immunoSEQ multiplex PCR. The sample carries 150,000 or so clones, approximately 87% recorded once. Germline CDR1 and CDR2: MNHEY and SVGEGT. Trimming stripped 1 base from V and 3 bases from J, with 12 bases between. CDR3 length equals 15 residues. The V call is TRBV6-2 or TRBV6-3, the J call TRBJ1-1; D gene uncertain. The sample comprised PBMCs or T cells enriched from blood (not recorded which). The sequence was obtained from a woman aged 45-65 years who had recovered from COVID-19. CDR3 amino acids: CASSYYGSSDTEAFF. The CDR3 bases are TGTGCCAGCAGTTACTACGGGAGCTCAGACACTGAAGCTTTCTTT.